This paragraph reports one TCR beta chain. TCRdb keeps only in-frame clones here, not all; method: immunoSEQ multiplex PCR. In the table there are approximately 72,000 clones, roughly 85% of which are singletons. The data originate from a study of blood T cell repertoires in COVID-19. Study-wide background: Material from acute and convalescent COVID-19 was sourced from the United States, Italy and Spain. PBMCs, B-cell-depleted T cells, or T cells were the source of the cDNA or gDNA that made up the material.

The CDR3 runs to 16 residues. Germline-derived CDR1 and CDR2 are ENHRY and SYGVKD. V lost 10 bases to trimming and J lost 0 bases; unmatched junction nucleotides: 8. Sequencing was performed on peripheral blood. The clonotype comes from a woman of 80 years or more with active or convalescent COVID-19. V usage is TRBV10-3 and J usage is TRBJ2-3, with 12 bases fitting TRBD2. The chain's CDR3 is CATADGLAGSTDTQYF. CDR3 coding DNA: TGTGCCACCGCAGATGGACTAGCGGGGAGCACAGATACGCAGTATTTT.